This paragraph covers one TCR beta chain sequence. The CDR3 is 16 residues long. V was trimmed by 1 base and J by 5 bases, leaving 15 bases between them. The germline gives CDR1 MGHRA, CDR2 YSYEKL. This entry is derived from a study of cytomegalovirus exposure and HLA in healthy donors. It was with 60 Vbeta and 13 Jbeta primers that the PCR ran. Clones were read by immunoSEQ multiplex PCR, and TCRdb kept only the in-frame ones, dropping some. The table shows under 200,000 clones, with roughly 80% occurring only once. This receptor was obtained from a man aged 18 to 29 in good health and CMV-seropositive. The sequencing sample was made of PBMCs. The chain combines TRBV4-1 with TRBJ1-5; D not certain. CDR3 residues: CASSQGELSPDQPQHF. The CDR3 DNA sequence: TGCGCCAGCAGCCAAGGAGAACTGTCGCCCGATCAGCCCCAGCATTTT.